A single sample gave rise to the 9 T cell receptor beta chains below, sequenced in a study of cytomegalovirus exposure and HLA in healthy donors. Use of 60 Vbeta and 13 Jbeta primers characterized the PCR. Produced via immunoSEQ multiplex PCR; TCRdb's table is partial and in-frame only. The sample has around 130,000 clones; 70% to 75% are singletons. Sequences were obtained from PBMCs. The source is a man aged 25-40 years in good health and CMV-seronegative.

This clone was counted only a few times. The chain is built from TRBV19 and TRBJ2-1, with TRBD1 matching over 10 bases. CDR1 is LNHDA, CDR2 SQIVND, per germline (reference sequence). The CDR3 sequence is 14 residues long. The V gene end was trimmed by 9 bases and the J gene end by 5 bases; junction bases not matched to a gene: 7. The CDR3 here is CASRRDRGNNEQFF. The DNA for the CDR3 is TGTGCCAGCCGCCGGGACAGGGGAAACAATGAGCAGTTCTTC.

The V call is TRBV2, the J call TRBJ2-2; D is undetermined. The CDR3 is 14 residues long. Per germline, CDR1 SNHLY and CDR2 FYNNEI. Trimming left V 7 bases short and J 5 bases short, with 14 bases between. In DNA form, the CDR3 reads TGTGCCAGCAATGACGGGTCACATACCGGGGAGCTGTTTTTT. Translated, it gives CASNDGSHTGELFF.

The J gene is TRBJ2-5, the V gene TRBV27, with 12 bases fitting TRBD1. The CDR3 length is 15 residues. The junction had 6 bases not matched to a gene; V was cut back by 6 bases and J by 4 bases. Germline-derived CDR1 and CDR2 are MNHEY and SMNVEV (reference sequence). DNA for the CDR3: TGTGCCAGCAGAGGGGACAGGGGGCGTCTAGAGACCCAGTACTTC. Translation: CASRGDRGRLETQYF.

This sequence joins TRBV4-2 and TRBJ1-6; a weak D match, TRBD1 (6 bases). Trimming pared 1 base from V and 8 bases from J, leaving 12 bases between. Per the germline V gene, CDR1 is LGHNA and CDR2 is YNFKEQ. The length of the CDR3 is 15 residues. The CDR3 is CASSQGARQDSPLHF. DNA of the CDR3: TGTGCCAGCAGCCAAGGGGCCAGACAGGATTCACCCCTCCACTTT.

The CDR3 loop reads CASSLSTANTEAFF. The DNA for the CDR3 is TGTGCCAGCAGCTTATCAACAGCTAACACTGAAGCTTTCTTT. The chain uses TRBV7-3 and TRBJ1-1; D is undetermined. Germline-derived CDR1 and CDR2 are SGHTA and FQGTGA. V was pared by 2 bases and J by 2 bases, with 9 bases between. The CDR3 sequence is 14 residues long.

This clone was observed once. The chain is built from TRBV30 and TRBJ1-1; D is undetermined. V lost 5 bases and J lost 0, with 10 bases in between. Per the germline V gene, CDR1 is GTSNPN and CDR2 is SVGIG (reference sequence). This CDR3 spans 13 amino acids. CDR3 protein: CAWRIGMNTEAFF. The CDR3 region has the DNA TGTGCCTGGCGTATCGGGATGAACACTGAAGCTTTCTTT.

The chain has TRBV7-9 and TRBJ2-7; 9 bases are shared with TRBD2. V trimming: 4 bases; J trimming: 7 bases; junction bases outside the gene matches: 5. The CDR3 has 13 residues. CDR1 is SEHNR and CDR2 is FQNEAQ in the germline V gene (reference sequence). The chain's CDR3 is CASSSIAGEEQYF. CDR3 coding DNA: TGTGCCAGCAGCTCTATAGCGGGGGAGGAGCAGTACTTC.

The chain is built from TRBV7-3 and TRBJ2-1; TRBD2 agrees at 8 bases. This CDR3 is built from 15 residues. Germline trimming cut 5 bases from V and 10 bases from J; bases unmatched to any gene: 13. Germline V gene data show CDR1 as SGHTA and CDR2 as FQGTGA. The CDR3 bases are TGTGCCAGCAGCGCACTAGCGGACCAGCGTTGGGAGCAGTTCTTC. Its translation is CASSALADQRWEQFF.

DNA of the CDR3: TGTGCCAGCAGCGCACTCACCGGGACTAGCGAGCAGTACTTC. Protein sequence: CASSALTGTSEQYF. This rearrangement joins TRBV9 to TRBJ2-5; 8 bases are a match to TRBD2. The last part of the DNA fits TRBJ2-7 better; the J call may be wrong. CDR3 length: 14 residues. CDR1 SGDLS and CDR2 YYNGEE come from the germline V gene.